A single sample is the source of the 17 T cell receptor beta chains below, sequenced in a study of T cell responses to AZD1222 COVID-19 vaccine. This table comes from immunoSEQ multiplex PCR, and its TCRdb copy is limited to in-frame clones, with some not included. The table has about 160,000 clones, approximately 90% seen once; the top ten hold 4% to 5.5%. This specimen consisted of peripheral blood, obtained on day 0 of AZD1222 vaccination. The receptors derive from an adult in good health.

The CDR3, as DNA: TGTGCCAGCAGTTTGGCAGGGGGTACAACTAATGAAAAACTGTTTTTT. It translates to CASSLAGGTTNEKLFF. The chain couples TRBV28 to TRBJ1-4, with 7 bases identical to TRBD1. Germline trimming cut 3 bases from V and 0 bases from J; bases unmatched to any gene: 4. Per germline, CDR1 MDHEN and CDR2 SYDVKM. CDR3 size: 16 residues.

The rearrangement uses TRBV11-3 and TRBJ1-3; D is possibly TRBD1 (6 bases). Looked up from germline, CDR1 is SGHNT and CDR2 is YENEEA. V was cut by 5 bases and J by 4 bases, with 12 bases left in between. The CDR3 extends over 14 amino acids. CDR3 protein: CASSRTGSGNTIYF. CDR3 bases: TGTGCCAGCAGCAGAACAGGGAGCGGAAACACCATATATTTT.

This chain connects TRBV10-1 to TRBJ1-2; D call uncertain. There are 13 residues in the CDR3. Between the trimmed V and J ends, which lost 6 bases and 0 bases, there was a span of 8 bases. CDR1 WNHNN and CDR2 SYGVQD come from the germline V gene (reference sequence). The CDR3 loop reads CASSPGTNYGYTF. CDR3 nucleotide sequence: TGCGCCAGCAGCCCAGGAACTAACTATGGCTACACCTTC.

This sequence joins TRBV25-1 and TRBJ1-2, with D possibly matching TRBD1 (5 bases). The V gene's germline CDR1 is MGHDK and CDR2 SYGVNS. This CDR3 has 13 residues. The V end was cut by 6 bases, the J end by 5 bases, with 13 bases between. CDR3 loop: CASRSEAGYGYTF. CDR3 DNA: TGTGCCAGCAGGTCCGAGGCAGGGTATGGCTACACCTTC.

The chain is built from TRBV11-2 and TRBJ2-1; the D is unclear. There are 12 residues in the CDR3. Looked up from germline, CDR1 is SGHAT and CDR2 is FQNNGV. The germline V and J ends were trimmed by 5 bases and 2 bases, with 4 bases remaining between them. CDR3 in amino acids: CASSRTYNEQFF. In nucleotides, the CDR3 is TGTGCCAGCAGCCGGACCTACAATGAGCAGTTCTTC.

As for this clone: Other DNA sequences in the same sample also yield this CDR3. The rearrangement links TRBV9 to TRBJ2-2; D is undetermined. Trimming removed 0 bases at V and 7 bases at J, with 10 bases between. CDR1 SGDLS and CDR2 YYNGEE come from the germline V gene. The CDR3 runs to 14 residues. In nucleotides, the CDR3 is TGTGCCAGCAGCGTAGTTCCCGGCGGCGGGGAGCTGTTTTTT. Its translation is CASSVVPGGGELFF.

The chain is built from TRBV19 and TRBJ1-5; no clear D gene. The CDR3 extends over 13 amino acids. The ends were cut back, 7 bases at V and 6 bases at J, with 13 bases in the middle. Germline-derived CDR1 and CDR2 are LNHDA and SQIVND (reference sequence). CDR3 nucleotide sequence: TGTGCCAGTACCCCCCAGGTAGGTCAGCCCCAGCATTTT. Its translation is CASTPQVGQPQHF. The full variable domain, in which reference TRBV19 and TRBJ1-5 provide the parts outside the CDR3, is DGGITQSPKYLFRKEGQNVTLSCEQNLNHDAMYWYRQDPGQGLRLIYYSQIVNDFQKGDIAEGYSVSREKKESFPLTVTSAQKNPTAFYLCASTPQVGQPQHFGDGTRLSIL.

The rearrangement joins TRBV5-1 to TRBJ2-7; D tentatively reads TRBD1 or TRBD2 (5 bases each). In germline, CDR1 is SGHRS, CDR2 YFSETQ. The CDR3 is made up of 13 amino acids. V dropped 4 bases and J dropped 1 base, with 9 bases sitting between them. The CDR3, as DNA: TGCGCCAGCAGCCGGGACGGATCCTACGAGCAGTACTTC. This sequence encodes CASSRDGSYEQYF.

V usage is TRBV9 and J usage is TRBJ1-1; 9 positions agree with TRBD1. The CDR3 extends over 16 amino acids. V trimming: 4 bases; J trimming: 0 bases; junction bases outside the gene matches: 7. Germline CDR1 reads SGDLS; CDR2 reads YYNGEE. The CDR3, as DNA: TGTGCCAGCAGCAGGGACAGGGCGACTATGAACACTGAAGCTTTCTTT. Residues: CASSRDRATMNTEAFF.

The count of this clone is one. V is TRBV28 and J is TRBJ1-5, with D tentatively TRBD1 (6 bases). Germline V gene data show CDR1 as MDHEN and CDR2 as SYDVKM. Trimming took 4 bases from V and 4 from J, leaving 20 bases between them. The CDR3 totals 17 residues. CDR3 region: CASSWGGTGNRNQPQHF. The CDR3 region has the DNA TGTGCCAGCAGTTGGGGGGGCACAGGGAACAGGAATCAGCCCCAGCATTTT.

This clone was observed a handful of times. The chain recombines TRBV14 with TRBJ1-3; 9 nucleotides agree with TRBD1. This CDR3 is 16 amino acids long. After removal of 3 bases from V and 5 bases from J, the junction contained 8 bases not matched to a gene. Germline lookup yields CDR1 SGHDN and CDR2 FVKESK. CDR3 DNA: TGTGCCAGCAGCCAGGATACAGGGGGCATCAGAAACACCATATATTTT. The encoded protein is CASSQDTGGIRNTIYF.

Here the CDR3 DNA reads TGTGCCAGCAGCGCAGAAGCTTTCTTT. Its protein product is CASSAEAFF. The V gene is TRBV7-9, the J gene TRBJ1-1, with unresolved D. The V gene's germline CDR1 is SEHNR and CDR2 FQNEAQ (reference sequence). With 5 bases removed from V and 8 bases from J, the gap between germline ends came to 3 bases. The CDR3 covers 9 residues.

V gene TRBV7-3 combines with J gene TRBJ2-3; no clear D gene. V lost 5 bases and J lost 4, with 13 bases in between. Per germline, CDR1 SGHTA and CDR2 FQGTGA. The CDR3 totals 14 residues. In nucleotides, the CDR3 is TGTGCCAGCAGCCAGAGTAAGGGCGCAGATACGCAGTATTTT. This codes for CASSQSKGADTQYF.

The chain is built from TRBV4-1 and TRBJ2-2, with D tentatively TRBD1 (5 bases). V lost 0 bases and J 6 bases, leaving 20 bases between the germline ends. There are 18 residues in the CDR3. The germline V gene has CDR1 MGHRA and CDR2 YSYEKL. The CDR3 loop reads CASSQDYQGADRSGELFF. The DNA for the CDR3 is TGCGCCAGCAGCCAAGACTACCAAGGGGCTGATAGGTCCGGGGAGCTGTTTTTT.

The V call is TRBV28, the J call TRBJ1-4, with D uncertain. Germline CDR1 MDHEN, CDR2 SYDVKM. Trimming cost V 4 bases and J 1 base, with 22 bases left between them. The CDR3 is made up of 19 amino acids. This CDR3 reads CASSSAGYSVSGTNEKLFF. The CDR3, as DNA: TGTGCCAGCAGTTCTGCCGGGTACTCAGTTTCGGGAACTAATGAAAAACTGTTTTTT.

The gene calls are TRBV5-1 and TRBJ2-5; possibly TRBD1 or TRBD2 for D (6 bases each). This CDR3 is 14 amino acids long. V lost 0 bases and J lost 3, with 9 bases in between. Germline V gene sequence: CDR1 SGHRS, CDR2 YFSETQ. CDR3 coding DNA: TGCGCCAGCAGCTTGGAAGGGGGGAAAGAGACCCAGTACTTC. Residues: CASSLEGGKETQYF.

The gene calls are TRBV2 and TRBJ1-1; 8 bases align to TRBD1. This CDR3 spans 15 amino acids. After removal of 5 bases from V and 1 base from J, the junction contained 6 bases not matched to a gene. Germline V lookup: CDR1 SNHLY, CDR2 FYNNEI. CDR3 nucleotide sequence: TGTGCCAGCAGTCGACAGGGGTCCCCGAACACTGAAGCTTTCTTT. Its protein is CASSRQGSPNTEAFF.